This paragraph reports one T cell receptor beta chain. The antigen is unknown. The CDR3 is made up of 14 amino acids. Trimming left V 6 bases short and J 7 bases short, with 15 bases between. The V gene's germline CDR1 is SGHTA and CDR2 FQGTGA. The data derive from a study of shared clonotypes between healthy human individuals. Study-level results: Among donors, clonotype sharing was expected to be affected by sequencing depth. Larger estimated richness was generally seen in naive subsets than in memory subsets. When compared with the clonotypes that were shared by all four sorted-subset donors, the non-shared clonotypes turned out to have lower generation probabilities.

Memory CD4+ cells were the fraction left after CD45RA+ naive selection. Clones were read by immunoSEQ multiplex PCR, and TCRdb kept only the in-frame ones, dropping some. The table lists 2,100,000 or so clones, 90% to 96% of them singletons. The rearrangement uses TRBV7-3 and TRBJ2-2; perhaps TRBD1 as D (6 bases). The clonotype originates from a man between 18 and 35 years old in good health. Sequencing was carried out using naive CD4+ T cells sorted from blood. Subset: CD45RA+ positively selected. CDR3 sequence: CASRPEQGFGELFF. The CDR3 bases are TGTGCCAGCAGACCGGAACAGGGCTTCGGGGAGCTGTTTTTT.